The text below deals with one T cell receptor beta chain. Using immunoSEQ multiplex PCR, the repertoire was profiled, and TCRdb retains in-frame clones only, with some absent. The data contain under 80,000 clones, approximately 87% of them singletons. The data originate from a study of control samples from healthy donors and cancer patients. The CDR3 runs 15 residues. Per the germline V gene, CDR1 is LGHDT and CDR2 is YNNKEL (reference sequence). V lost 1 base and J 5 bases, leaving 11 bases between the germline ends. What was sequenced was blood. The source of this sequence is a man aged 45 to 65 in good health. The chain couples TRBV3-1 (or the pseudogene TRBV3-2) to TRBJ2-2; D unclear. The CDR3 loop is CASSQGAPGTGELFF. CDR3 bases: TGTGCCAGCAGCCAAGGCGCCCCCGGTACCGGGGAGCTGTTTTTT.